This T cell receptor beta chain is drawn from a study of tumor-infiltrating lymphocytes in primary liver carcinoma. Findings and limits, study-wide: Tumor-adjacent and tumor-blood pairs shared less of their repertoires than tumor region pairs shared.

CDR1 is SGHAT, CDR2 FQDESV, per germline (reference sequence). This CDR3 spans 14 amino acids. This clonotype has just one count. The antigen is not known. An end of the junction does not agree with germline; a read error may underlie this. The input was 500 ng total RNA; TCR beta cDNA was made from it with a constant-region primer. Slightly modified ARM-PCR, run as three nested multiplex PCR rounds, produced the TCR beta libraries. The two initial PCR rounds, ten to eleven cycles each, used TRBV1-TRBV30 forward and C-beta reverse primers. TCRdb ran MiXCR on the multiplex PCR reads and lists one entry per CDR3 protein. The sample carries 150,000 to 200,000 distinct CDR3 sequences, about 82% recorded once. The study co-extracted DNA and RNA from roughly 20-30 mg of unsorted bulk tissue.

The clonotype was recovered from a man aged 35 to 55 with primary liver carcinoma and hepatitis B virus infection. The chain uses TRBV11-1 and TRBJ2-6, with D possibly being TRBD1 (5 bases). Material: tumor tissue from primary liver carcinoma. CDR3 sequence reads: CASGRNSGANVLIF. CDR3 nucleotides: TGTGCCAGCGGCCGGAACTCTGGGGCCAACGTCCTGATTTTC.